Each of the 21 T cell receptor beta chains below was sequenced from the same sample in a study of tumor and adjacent non-tumor tissue in lung cancer. RNA was extracted from bulk tissue without any cell sorting. Three rounds of nested PCR, following a modified ARM-PCR protocol, produced the TCRbeta library. Using its own MiXCR run on the multiplex PCR reads, TCRdb lists one record per CDR3 protein. The top ten hold 10% to 15% of the sample, which has some 77,000 distinct CDR3 sequences, around 65% seen once. Specimen: lung tumor tissue. Receptors were obtained from a woman between 70 and 85 years old with non-small cell lung cancer.

With regard to this clonotype: One junction end disagrees with the germline gene, perhaps due to a read error. This chain connects TRBV4-2 to TRBJ2-5, with 9 bases that match TRBD1. This CDR3 has 15 residues. Germline CDR1 LGHNA, CDR2 YNFKEQ. The DNA of the CDR3 is TGTCCCAGCAGCCAATCTACAGGGGGCAAAAAGACCCAGTACTTC. Its protein product is CPSSQSTGGKKTQYF.

As regards this clonotype: At one of its ends the junction is not consistent with the germline gene, which may arise from a read error. The chain couples TRBV6-6 to TRBJ1-1; TRBD1 is a possible D gene (5 bases). Looked up from germline, CDR1 is MNHNY and CDR2 is SVGAGI (reference sequence). The CDR3 spans 11 residues. DNA for the CDR3: TGTGCCAGTGCGACAGACACTGAAGTTCTCTTT. It yields the protein CASATDTEVLF.

This clonotype was counted once. The junction differs from germline at one of its ends, possibly a read error. The gene calls are TRBV28 and TRBJ2-7; the D is unclear. Germline V CDR1 and CDR2: MDHEN, SYDVKM. CDR3 length: 14 amino acids. For the CDR3, the DNA is TGTGCCAGCTGTTTTGCTTACAACTCCTACGAGCAGTACTTC. Translating gives CASCFAYNSYEQYF.

In the case of this clonotype: A much larger clonotype is one base distant, so this may be a read error. The rearrangement joins TRBV6-1 to TRBJ2-2; 10 bases agree with TRBD2. The length of the CDR3 is 18 residues. The germline V gene encodes CDR1 MNHNS and CDR2 SASEGT. In nucleotides, the CDR3 is TGTGCCAGCAGTCTATACCCCGGGACTAGCGAGAACACCGGGAAGCTGTTTTTT. It codes for CASSLYPGTSENTGKLFF.

This chain connects TRBV29-1 to TRBJ1-5, with TRBD1 matching 9 bases. The CDR3 spans 13 residues. Losses at the gene ends were 4 bases for V and 12 bases for J; bases not matched to a gene: 10. The germline gives CDR1 SQVTM, CDR2 ANQGSEA. The CDR3 DNA reads as TGCAGCGTTGCCGGAGACAGGGGGGACCTCCAGCATTTT. Residues: CSVAGDRGDLQHF.

A note on this clonotype: The CDR3 does not end in the conserved phenylalanine or tryptophan, so this is likely a read error. No DNA is shown, since the ends of the CDR3 on it are uncertain; the CDR3 is the one TCRdb lists. The J gene is TRBJ2-7, the V gene TRBV6-6; the listed D gene, TRBD1, was not tested against the DNA. The CDR3 spans 12 amino acids, including both terminal residues. Germline lookup yields CDR1 MNHNY and CDR2 SVGAGI (reference sequence). CDR3 loop: CASSSGQGRKYL.

This rearrangement joins TRBV6-5 to TRBJ1-3; unclear D gene. CDR3 length equals 15 residues. The V gene lost 3 bases and the J gene lost 3 bases, with 12 bases spanning the gap. From germline, CDR1 is MNHEY and CDR2 SVGAGI. For the CDR3, the DNA is TGTGCCAGCAGTTATGGAGGGATTGATGGAAACACCATATATTTT. Its translation: CASSYGGIDGNTIYF.

The count of this clonotype is one. The CDR3 DNA reads as TGTGCCAGCAGCTTACTACCTAGTGCCGCCGGGGAGCTGTTTTTT. Its translation: CASSLLPSAAGELFF. V and J are TRBV7-8 and TRBJ2-2; D remains ambiguous. Trimming cost V 2 bases and J 6 bases, with 13 bases left between them. The germline V gene has CDR1 SGHVS and CDR2 FQNEAQ. This CDR3 is 15 amino acids long.

This clonotype was detected only a few times. An end of the junction differs from the germline gene, which may be a read error. V is TRBV6-5 and J is TRBJ1-1, with D hard to call. Germline-derived CDR1 and CDR2 are MNHEY and SVGAGI. The CDR3 totals 14 residues. The CDR3 DNA reads as TGTGCCAGCAGATCCCCCACAGCGGGAGTTGAAGCTCTCTTT. This encodes CASRSPTAGVEALF.

Remarks on this clonotype: At one boundary the junction diverges from the germline segment, which might be a read error. This rearrangement joins TRBV4-1 to TRBJ2-3, with D perhaps matching TRBD1 (5 bases). This CDR3 is built from 13 residues. CDR1 and CDR2 from the germline V gene are MGHRA and YSYEKL. For the CDR3, the DNA is TGCGTCAGCAGCCATCCCAGGACATATACGCAGTATTTT. Its translation is CVSSHPRTYTQYF.

Details on this clonotype: A much bigger clone sits one base away, suggesting this may be a read error. The chain joins TRBV10-2 to TRBJ2-5, with D possibly called TRBD1 or TRBD2 (5 bases each). The length of the CDR3 is 13 residues. CDR1 WSHSY and CDR2 SAAADI come from the germline V gene. Trimming pared 2 bases from V and 10 bases from J, leaving 14 bases between. Here the CDR3 DNA reads TGCGCCAGCAGTGAGGATGTAAGAGGGGTCCAGTACTTC. Amino acid sequence: CASSEDVRGVQYF.

Concerning this clonotype itself: At one of its ends the junction is not consistent with the germline gene, which may arise from a read error. This chain's CDR3 is CTSSPRQGAVSETQYF. The CDR3 region has the DNA TGTACCAGCAGTCCCCGACAGGGGGCGGTTTCAGAGACCCAGTACTTC. V is TRBV28 and J is TRBJ2-5; 10 bases fit TRBD1. This CDR3 is built from 16 residues. Germline V gene data show CDR1 as MDHEN and CDR2 as SYDVKM.

About this clonotype: At one of its ends the junction is not consistent with the germline gene, which may arise from a read error. This chain links TRBV6-5 with TRBJ2-7, with 9 bases matching TRBD1. Germline CDR1 MNHEY, CDR2 SVGAGI. The CDR3 runs 14 residues. CDR3 bases: TGTGCCAGCAGCCCCGGGACAGGGCGCTACGAGAAGTATTTC. Translating gives CASSPGTGRYEKYF.

The gene calls are TRBV6-5 and TRBJ2-5; 8 bases align to TRBD1. This CDR3 comprises 17 residues. Germline lookup yields CDR1 MNHEY and CDR2 SVGAGI. Losses at the gene ends were 6 bases for V and 4 bases for J; bases not matched to a gene: 16. The CDR3 nucleotides are TGTGCCAGCAGCAGTTTGACAGGGGCTCTATGGCGAGAGACCCAGTACTTC. Its protein is CASSSLTGALWRETQYF.

This clonotype is medium-sized within its sample. This rearrangement joins TRBV29-1 to TRBJ1-1, with TRBD1 matching over 9 bases. CDR3 length: 12 residues. Germline V lookup: CDR1 SQVTM, CDR2 ANQGSEA. V lost 3 bases to trimming and J lost 8 bases; unmatched junction nucleotides: 4. CDR3 loop: CSVDRDREEAFF. In DNA, the CDR3 is TGCAGCGTTGACCGGGACAGGGAAGAAGCTTTCTTT.

This clonotype was detected only once. An end of the junction differs from the germline gene, which may be a read error. V and J are TRBV28 and TRBJ2-7, with 10 positions matching TRBD2. This CDR3 comprises 14 residues. Germline CDR1 MDHEN, CDR2 SYDVKM. Here the CDR3 reads CASTLAGDFYEQYF. CDR3 in DNA: TGCGCCAGTACCCTAGCGGGAGATTTTTACGAGCAATACTTC.

For this clonotype: The conserved closing phenylalanine or tryptophan is absent in this CDR3, likely reflecting a read error. The rearrangement joins TRBV7-9 to TRBJ2-7; D might be TRBD1 (6 bases). The CDR3 extends over 14 amino acids. V was shortened by 0 bases and J by 4 bases, with 10 bases between the two germline ends. Germline-derived CDR1 and CDR2 are SEHNR and FQNEAQ (reference sequence). Here the CDR3 reads CASSLAGQGYEQYL. The CDR3 nucleotides are TGTGCCAGCAGCTTAGCGGGGCAGGGGTACGAGCAGTACCTC.

Remarks on this clonotype: Given the absence of the conserved phenylalanine or tryptophan at the CDR3 end, a read error is likely. J is TRBJ2-3 and V is TRBV6-5; D not resolved. The germline V gene encodes CDR1 MNHEY and CDR2 SVGAGI. This CDR3 is 13 amino acids long. With 5 bases removed from V and 7 bases from J, the gap between germline ends came to 13 bases. Here the CDR3 reads CASSPPAPNTQYL. The CDR3 nucleotides read TGTGCCAGCAGTCCTCCGGCCCCAAATACGCAGTATTTA.

This clonotype was seen ten or more times. This chain joins TRBV28 and TRBJ2-1; 8 bases line up with TRBD2. CDR1 is MDHEN, CDR2 SYDVKM, per germline. Unmatched junction bases numbered 16, after V lost 5 bases and J lost 10 bases. This CDR3 is 16 amino acids long. CDR3: CASSPTRGERGSEQFF. For the CDR3, the DNA is TGTGCCAGCAGTCCCACCCGGGGGGAGCGGGGGTCCGAGCAGTTCTTC.

This chain links TRBV11-3 with TRBJ2-5; TRBD1 or TRBD2 may be the D gene (5 bases each). CDR1 and CDR2 from the germline V gene are SGHNT and YENEEA. The CDR3 has 14 amino acids. The V end lost 5 bases, the J end lost 5 bases, and 15 bases lay between the germline ends. The CDR3 sequence is CASSPRGMRETQYF. The CDR3 DNA sequence: TGTGCCAGCAGCCCCCGGGGCATGCGGGAGACCCAGTACTTC.

Of note for this clonotype: An end of the junction differs from the germline gene, which may be a read error. This chain joins TRBV20-1 and TRBJ2-1; D perhaps matches TRBD2 (6 bases). Germline CDR1 and CDR2: DFQATT and SNEGSKA (reference sequence). This CDR3 has 13 residues. The CDR3 DNA is TGCAGTGCTAGCGATAGCGGATACAATGAGCGGTTCTTC. Translation: CSASDSGYNERFF.